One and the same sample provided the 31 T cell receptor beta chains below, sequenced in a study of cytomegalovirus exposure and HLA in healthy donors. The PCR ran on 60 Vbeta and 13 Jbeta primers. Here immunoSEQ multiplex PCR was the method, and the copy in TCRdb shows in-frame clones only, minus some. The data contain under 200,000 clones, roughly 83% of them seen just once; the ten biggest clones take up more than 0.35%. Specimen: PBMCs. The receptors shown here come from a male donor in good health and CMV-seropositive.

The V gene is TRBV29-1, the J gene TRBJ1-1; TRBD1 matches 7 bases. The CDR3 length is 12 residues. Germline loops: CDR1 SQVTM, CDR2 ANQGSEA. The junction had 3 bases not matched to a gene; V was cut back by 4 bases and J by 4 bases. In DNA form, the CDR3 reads TGCAGCGTTGTGGACAGGTTCACTGAAGCTTTCTTT. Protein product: CSVVDRFTEAFF. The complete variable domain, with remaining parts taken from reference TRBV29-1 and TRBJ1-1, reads SAVISQKPSRDICQRGTSLTIQCQVDSQVTMMFWYRQQPGQSLTLIATANQGSEATYESGFVIDKFPISRPNLTFSTLTVSNMSPEDSSIYLCSVVDRFTEAFFGQGTRLTVV.

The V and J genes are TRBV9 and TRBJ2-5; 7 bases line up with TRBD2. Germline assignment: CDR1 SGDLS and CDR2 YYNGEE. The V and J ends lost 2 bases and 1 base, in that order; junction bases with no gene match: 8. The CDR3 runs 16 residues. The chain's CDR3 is CASSVGGRAFQETQYF. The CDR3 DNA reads TGTGCCAGCAGCGTGGGAGGGAGGGCCTTCCAAGAGACCCAGTACTTC.

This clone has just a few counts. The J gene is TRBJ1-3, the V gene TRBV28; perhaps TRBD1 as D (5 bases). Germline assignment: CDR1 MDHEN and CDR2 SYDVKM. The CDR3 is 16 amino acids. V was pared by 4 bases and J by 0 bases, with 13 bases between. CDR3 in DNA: TGTGCCAGCAGTTCTACAGGTTTGGGCTCTGGAAACACCATATATTTT. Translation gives CASSSTGLGSGNTIYF. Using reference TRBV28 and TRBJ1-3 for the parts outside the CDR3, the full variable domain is DVKVTQSSRYLVKRTGEKVFLECVQDMDHENMFWYRQDPGLGLRLIYFSYDVKMKEKGDIPEGYSVSREKKERFSLILESASTNQTSMYLCASSSTGLGSGNTIYFGEGSWLTVV.

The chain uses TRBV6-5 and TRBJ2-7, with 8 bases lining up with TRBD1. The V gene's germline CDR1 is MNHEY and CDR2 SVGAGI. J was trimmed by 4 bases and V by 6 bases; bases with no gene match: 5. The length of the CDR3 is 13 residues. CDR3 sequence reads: CASRGDRRYEQYF. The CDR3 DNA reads TGTGCCAGCAGAGGGGACAGGCGATACGAGCAGTACTTC.

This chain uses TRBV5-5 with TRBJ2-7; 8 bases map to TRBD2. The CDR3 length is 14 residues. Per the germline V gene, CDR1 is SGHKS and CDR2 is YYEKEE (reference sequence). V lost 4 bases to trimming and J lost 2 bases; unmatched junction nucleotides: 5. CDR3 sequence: CASSDFGGAYEQYF. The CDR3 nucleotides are TGTGCCAGCAGCGACTTCGGGGGGGCCTACGAGCAGTACTTC. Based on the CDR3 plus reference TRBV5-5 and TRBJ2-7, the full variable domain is DAGVTQSPTHLIKTRGQQVTLRCSPISGHKSVSWYQQVLGQGPQFIFQYYEKEERGRGNFPDRFSARQFPNYSSELNVNALLLGDSALYLCASSDFGGAYEQYFGPGTRLTVT.

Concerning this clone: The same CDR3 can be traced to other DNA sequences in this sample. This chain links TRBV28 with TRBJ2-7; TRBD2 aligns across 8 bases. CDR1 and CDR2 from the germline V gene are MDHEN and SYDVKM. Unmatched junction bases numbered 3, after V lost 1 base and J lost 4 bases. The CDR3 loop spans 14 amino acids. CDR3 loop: CASSLLAGSYEQYF. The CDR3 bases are TGTGCCAGCAGTTTATTAGCGGGAAGTTACGAGCAGTACTTC.

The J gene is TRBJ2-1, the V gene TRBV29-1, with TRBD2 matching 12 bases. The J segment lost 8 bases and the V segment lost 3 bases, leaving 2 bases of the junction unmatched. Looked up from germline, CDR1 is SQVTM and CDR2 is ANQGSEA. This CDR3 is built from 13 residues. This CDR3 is CSVETSGSDEQFF. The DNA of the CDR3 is TGCAGCGTTGAGACTAGCGGGAGTGATGAGCAGTTCTTC.

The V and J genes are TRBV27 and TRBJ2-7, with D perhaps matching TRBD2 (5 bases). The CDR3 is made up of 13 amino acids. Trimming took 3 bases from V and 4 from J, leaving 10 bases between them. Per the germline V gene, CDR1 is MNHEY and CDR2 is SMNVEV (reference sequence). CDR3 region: CASSFEPGYEQYF. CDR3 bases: TGTGCCAGCAGTTTTGAGCCGGGGTACGAGCAGTACTTC.

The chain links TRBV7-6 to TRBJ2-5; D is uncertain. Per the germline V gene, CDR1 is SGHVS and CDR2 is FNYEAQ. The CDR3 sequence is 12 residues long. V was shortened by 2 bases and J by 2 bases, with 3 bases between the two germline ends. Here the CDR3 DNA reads TGTGCCAGCAGCTTACGTCAAGAGACCCAGTACTTC. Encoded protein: CASSLRQETQYF.

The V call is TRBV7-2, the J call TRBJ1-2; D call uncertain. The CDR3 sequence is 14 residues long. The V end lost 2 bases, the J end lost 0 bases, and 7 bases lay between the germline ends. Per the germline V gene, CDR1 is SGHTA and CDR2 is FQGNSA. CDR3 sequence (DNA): TGTGCCAGCAGCTTACAACAAGCTAACTATGGCTACACCTTC. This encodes CASSLQQANYGYTF.

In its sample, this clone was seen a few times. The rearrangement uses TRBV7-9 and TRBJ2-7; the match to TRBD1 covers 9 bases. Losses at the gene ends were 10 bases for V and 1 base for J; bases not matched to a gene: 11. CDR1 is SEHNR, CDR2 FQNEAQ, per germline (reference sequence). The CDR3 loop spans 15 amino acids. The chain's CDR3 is CATGKLGQGSYEQYF. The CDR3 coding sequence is TGTGCCACCGGAAAGCTGGGACAGGGTTCCTACGAGCAGTACTTC.

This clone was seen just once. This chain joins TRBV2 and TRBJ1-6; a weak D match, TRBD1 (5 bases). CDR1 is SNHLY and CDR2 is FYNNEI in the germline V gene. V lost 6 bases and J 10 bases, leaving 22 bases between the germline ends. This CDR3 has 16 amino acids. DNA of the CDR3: TGTGCCAGCAGGGGGATCCCAGGGAATTGGTACTCACCCCTCCACTTT. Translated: CASRGIPGNWYSPLHF.

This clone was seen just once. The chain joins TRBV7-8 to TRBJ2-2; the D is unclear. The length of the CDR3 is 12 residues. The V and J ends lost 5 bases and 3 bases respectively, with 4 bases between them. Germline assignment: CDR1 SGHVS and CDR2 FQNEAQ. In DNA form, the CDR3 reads TGTGCCAGCAGCCCGTACACCGGGGAGCTGTTTTTT. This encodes CASSPYTGELFF.

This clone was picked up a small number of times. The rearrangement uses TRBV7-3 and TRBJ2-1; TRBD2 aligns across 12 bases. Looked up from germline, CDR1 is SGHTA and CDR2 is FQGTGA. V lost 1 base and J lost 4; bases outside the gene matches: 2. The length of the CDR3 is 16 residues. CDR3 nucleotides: TGTGCCAGCAGCTTAAAAGGGACTAGCGGGTACAATGAGCAGTTCTTC. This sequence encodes CASSLKGTSGYNEQFF.

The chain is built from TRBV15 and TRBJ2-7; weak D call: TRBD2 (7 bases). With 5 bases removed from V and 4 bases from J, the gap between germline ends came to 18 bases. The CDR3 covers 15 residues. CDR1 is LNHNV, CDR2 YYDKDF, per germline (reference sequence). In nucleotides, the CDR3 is TGTGCCACCAGCGGGAGGGGGGCCCAGGGGTACGAGCAGTACTTC. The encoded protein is CATSGRGAQGYEQYF.

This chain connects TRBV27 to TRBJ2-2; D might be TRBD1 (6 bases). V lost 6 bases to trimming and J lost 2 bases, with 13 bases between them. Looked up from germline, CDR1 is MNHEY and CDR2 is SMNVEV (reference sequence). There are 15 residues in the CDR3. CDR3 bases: TGTGCCAGCAGATCCGGGACAATTAACACCGGGGAGCTGTTTTTT. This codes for CASRSGTINTGELFF.

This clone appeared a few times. In nucleotides, the CDR3 is TGTGCCAGCAGTTACTCGGCAGGCGGCAATCAGCCCCAGCATTTT. Its protein product is CASSYSAGGNQPQHF. The chain uses TRBV6-6 and TRBJ1-5; no clear D. The V and J ends lost 0 bases and 2 bases respectively, with 8 bases between them. CDR3 length: 15 amino acids. Germline assignment: CDR1 MNHNY and CDR2 SVGAGI (reference sequence).

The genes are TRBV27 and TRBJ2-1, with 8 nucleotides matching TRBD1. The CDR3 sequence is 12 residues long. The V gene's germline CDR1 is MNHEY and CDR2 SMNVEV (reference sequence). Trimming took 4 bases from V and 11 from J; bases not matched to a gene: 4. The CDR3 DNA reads TGTGCCAGCAGTTCGGACAGGGTGAAGCAGTTCTTC. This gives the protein CASSSDRVKQFF.

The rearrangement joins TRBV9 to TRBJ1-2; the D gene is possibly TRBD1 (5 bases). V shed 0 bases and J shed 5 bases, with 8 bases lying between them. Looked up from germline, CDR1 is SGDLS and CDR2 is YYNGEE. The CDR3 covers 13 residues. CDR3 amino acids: CASSVGQLYGYTF. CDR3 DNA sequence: TGTGCCAGCAGCGTAGGACAGCTGTATGGCTACACCTTC.

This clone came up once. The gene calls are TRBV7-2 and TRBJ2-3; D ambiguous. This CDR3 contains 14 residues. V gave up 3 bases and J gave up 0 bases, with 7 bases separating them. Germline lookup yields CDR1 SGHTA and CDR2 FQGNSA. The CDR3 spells CASSFLSSTDTQYF. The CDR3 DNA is TGTGCCAGCAGCTTTCTGAGCAGCACAGATACGCAGTATTTT.

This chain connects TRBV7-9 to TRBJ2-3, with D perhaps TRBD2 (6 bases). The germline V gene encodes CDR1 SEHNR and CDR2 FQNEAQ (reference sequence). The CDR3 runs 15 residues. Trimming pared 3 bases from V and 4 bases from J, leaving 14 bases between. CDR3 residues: CASSFAEGPPDTQYF. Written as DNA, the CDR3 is TGTGCCAGCAGCTTCGCGGAGGGTCCCCCAGATACGCAGTATTTT.

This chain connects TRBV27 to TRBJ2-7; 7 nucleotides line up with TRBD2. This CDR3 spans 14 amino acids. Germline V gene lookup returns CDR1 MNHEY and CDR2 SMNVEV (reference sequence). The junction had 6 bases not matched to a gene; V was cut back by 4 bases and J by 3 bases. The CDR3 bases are TGTGCCAGCAGTTCAGTAGCGGGCATCTACGAGCAGTACTTC. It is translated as CASSSVAGIYEQYF.

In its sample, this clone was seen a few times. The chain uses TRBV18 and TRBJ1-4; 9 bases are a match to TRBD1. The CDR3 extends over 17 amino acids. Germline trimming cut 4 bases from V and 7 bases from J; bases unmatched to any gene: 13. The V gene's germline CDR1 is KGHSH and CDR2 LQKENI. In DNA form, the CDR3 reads TGTGCCAGCTCACGGGTCAAAGAAGGGACAGGGTCTGAAAAACTGTTTTTT. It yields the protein CASSRVKEGTGSEKLFF.

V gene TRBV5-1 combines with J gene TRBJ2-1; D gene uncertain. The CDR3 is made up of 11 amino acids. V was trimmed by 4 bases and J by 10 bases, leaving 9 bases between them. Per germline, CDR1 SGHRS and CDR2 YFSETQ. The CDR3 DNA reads TGCGCCAGCAGCGCAACTAAGGAGCAGTTCTTC. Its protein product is CASSATKEQFF.

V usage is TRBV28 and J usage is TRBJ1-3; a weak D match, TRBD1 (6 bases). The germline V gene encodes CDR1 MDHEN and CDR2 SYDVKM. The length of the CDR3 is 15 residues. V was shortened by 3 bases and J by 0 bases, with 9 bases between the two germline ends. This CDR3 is CASSLGQPSGNTIYF. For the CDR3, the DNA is TGTGCCAGCAGTTTGGGACAACCCTCTGGAAACACCATATATTTT.

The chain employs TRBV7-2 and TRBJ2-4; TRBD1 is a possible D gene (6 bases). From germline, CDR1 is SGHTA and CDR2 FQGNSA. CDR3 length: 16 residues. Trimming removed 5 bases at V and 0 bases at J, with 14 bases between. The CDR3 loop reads CASSVVGALAKNIQYF. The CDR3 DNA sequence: TGTGCCAGCAGCGTAGTGGGGGCCCTAGCCAAAAACATTCAGTACTTC.

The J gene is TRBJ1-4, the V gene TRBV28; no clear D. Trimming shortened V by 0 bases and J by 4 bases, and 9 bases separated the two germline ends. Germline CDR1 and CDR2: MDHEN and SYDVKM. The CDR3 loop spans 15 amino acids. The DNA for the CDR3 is TGTGCCAGCAGTTTATGGGGGAGGTTTAATGAAAAACTGTTTTTT. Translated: CASSLWGRFNEKLFF.

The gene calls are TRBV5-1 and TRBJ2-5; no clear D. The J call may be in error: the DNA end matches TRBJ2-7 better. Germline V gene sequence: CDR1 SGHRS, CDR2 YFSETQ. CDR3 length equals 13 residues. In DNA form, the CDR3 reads TGCGCCAGCGGGCTCTATCCCTCCTACGAGCAGTACTTC. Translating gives CASGLYPSYEQYF.

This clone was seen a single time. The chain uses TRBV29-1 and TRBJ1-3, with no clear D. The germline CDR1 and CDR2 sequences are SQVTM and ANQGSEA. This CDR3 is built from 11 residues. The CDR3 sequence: CSRGPRVTIYF. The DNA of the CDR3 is TGCAGTCGAGGTCCCCGAGTCACCATATATTTT.

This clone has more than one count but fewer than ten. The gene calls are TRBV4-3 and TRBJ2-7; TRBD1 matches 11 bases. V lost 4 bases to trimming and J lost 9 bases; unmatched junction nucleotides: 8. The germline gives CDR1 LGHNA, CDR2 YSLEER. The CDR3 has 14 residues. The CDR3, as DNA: TGCGCCAGCAGCCTCGGGACAGGGGGTACCCCGCAGTACTTC. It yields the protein CASSLGTGGTPQYF.

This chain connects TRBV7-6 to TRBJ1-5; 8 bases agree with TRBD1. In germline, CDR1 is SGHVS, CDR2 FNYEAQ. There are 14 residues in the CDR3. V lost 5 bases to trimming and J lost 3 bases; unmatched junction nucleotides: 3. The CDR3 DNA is TGTGCCAGCAGCATGACAGGGGACAATCAGCCCCAGCATTTT. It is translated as CASSMTGDNQPQHF.